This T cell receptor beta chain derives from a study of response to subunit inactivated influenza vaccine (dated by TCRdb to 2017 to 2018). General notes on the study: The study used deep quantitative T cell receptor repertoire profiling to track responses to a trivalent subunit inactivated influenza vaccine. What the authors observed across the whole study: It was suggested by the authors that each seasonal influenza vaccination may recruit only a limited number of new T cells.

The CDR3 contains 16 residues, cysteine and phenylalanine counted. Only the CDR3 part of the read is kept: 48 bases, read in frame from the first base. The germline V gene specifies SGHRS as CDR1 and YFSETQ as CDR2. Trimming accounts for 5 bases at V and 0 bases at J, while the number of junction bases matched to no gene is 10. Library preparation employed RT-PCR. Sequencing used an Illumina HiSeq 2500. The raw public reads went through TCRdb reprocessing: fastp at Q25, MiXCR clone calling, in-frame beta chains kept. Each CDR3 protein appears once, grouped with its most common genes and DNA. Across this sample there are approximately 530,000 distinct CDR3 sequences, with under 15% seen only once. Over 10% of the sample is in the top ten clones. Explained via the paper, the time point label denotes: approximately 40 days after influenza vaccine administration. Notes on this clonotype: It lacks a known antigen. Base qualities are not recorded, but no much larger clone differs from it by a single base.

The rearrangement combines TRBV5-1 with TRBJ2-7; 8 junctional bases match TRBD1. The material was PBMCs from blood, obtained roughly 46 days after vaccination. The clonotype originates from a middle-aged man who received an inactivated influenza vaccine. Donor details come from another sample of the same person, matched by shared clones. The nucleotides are TGCGCCAGCAGACTAGATGGGGACAGGAGCTCCTACGAGCAGTACTTC. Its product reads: CASRLDGDRSSYEQYF. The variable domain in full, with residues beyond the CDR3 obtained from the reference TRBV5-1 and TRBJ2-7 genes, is KAGVTQTPRYLIKTRGQQVTLSCSPISGHRSVSWYQQTPGQGLQFLFEYFSETQRNKGNFPGRFSGRQFSNSRSEMNVSTLELGDSALYLCASRLDGDRSSYEQYFGPGTRLTVT.